The 7 T cell receptor beta chains below come from one sample, sequenced in a study of blood T cell repertoires in COVID-19. This table comes from immunoSEQ multiplex PCR, and its TCRdb copy is limited to in-frame clones, with some not included. This table holds nearly 250,000 clones, roughly 85% found once. Sequencing was carried out using PBMCs or T cells enriched from blood (not recorded which). These receptors all stem from a woman between 45 and 60 years old with acute COVID-19.

The chain combines TRBV3-1 (or the pseudogene TRBV3-2) with TRBJ1-2, with D possibly matching TRBD1 (6 bases). Germline loops: CDR1 LGHDT, CDR2 YNNKEL (reference sequence). V was shortened by 0 bases and J by 0 bases, with 17 bases between the two germline ends. The CDR3 spans 18 residues. The CDR3 DNA is TGTGCCAGCAGCCAAGATCGAGTGAATGGGGGCACTAACTATGGCTACACCTTC. It codes for CASSQDRVNGGTNYGYTF.

J is TRBJ1-2 and V is TRBV27; D is undetermined. The CDR3 is 14 residues long. Germline CDR1 is MNHEY and CDR2 is SMNVEV (reference sequence). With 5 bases removed from V and 8 bases from J, the gap between germline ends came to 18 bases. The CDR3 region has the DNA TGTGCCAGCAGTCCCTCGGGCCCAAGAGGGGGCTACACCTTC. Translating gives CASSPSGPRGGYTF.

The V call is TRBV2, the J call TRBJ2-2, with TRBD1 matching 7 bases. Germline V gene lookup returns CDR1 SNHLY and CDR2 FYNNEI. The CDR3 is made up of 14 amino acids. The ends lost 4 bases at V and 2 bases at J; junction bases unmatched: 1. The CDR3 reads CASSGDSNTGELFF. CDR3 bases: TGTGCCAGCAGTGGGGACAGCAACACCGGGGAGCTGTTTTTT.

The V call is TRBV18, the J call TRBJ2-3; 8 bases map to TRBD1. There are 13 residues in the CDR3. Germline V gene sequence: CDR1 KGHSH, CDR2 LQKENI. V gave up 6 bases and J gave up 6 bases; unmatched junction bases: 5. CDR3: CASSTGGGDTQYF. In DNA form, the CDR3 reads TGTGCCAGCTCCACAGGGGGTGGTGATACGCAGTATTTT.

The chain carries TRBV30 and TRBJ2-7; D may be TRBD2 (5 bases). Trimming stripped 3 bases from V and 3 bases from J, with 9 bases between. CDR3 length: 12 amino acids. CDR1 is GTSNPN, CDR2 SVGIG, per germline (reference sequence). Written as DNA, the CDR3 is TGTGCCTGGAGCAGCGGTTTCTACGAGCAGTACTTC. This gives the protein CAWSSGFYEQYF.

A few counts support this clone. The same CDR3 arises from other DNA sequences in this sample as well. The chain employs TRBV18 and TRBJ1-2; D perhaps matches TRBD1 (6 bases). CDR3 length: 14 residues. CDR1 and CDR2 from the germline V gene are KGHSH and LQKENI. Trimming pared 3 bases from V and 3 bases from J, leaving 11 bases between. This CDR3 reads CASSPQGSDYGYTF. The DNA for the CDR3 is TGTGCCAGCTCACCGCAGGGGTCCGACTATGGCTACACCTTC.

The chain is built from TRBV7-8 and TRBJ2-3, with D uncertain. The CDR3 has 12 amino acids. V shed 5 bases and J shed 2 bases, with 5 bases lying between them. Germline V gene lookup returns CDR1 SGHVS and CDR2 FQNEAQ. The CDR3 DNA is TGTGCCAGCAGCCATAACACAGATACGCAGTATTTT. Translated: CASSHNTDTQYF.